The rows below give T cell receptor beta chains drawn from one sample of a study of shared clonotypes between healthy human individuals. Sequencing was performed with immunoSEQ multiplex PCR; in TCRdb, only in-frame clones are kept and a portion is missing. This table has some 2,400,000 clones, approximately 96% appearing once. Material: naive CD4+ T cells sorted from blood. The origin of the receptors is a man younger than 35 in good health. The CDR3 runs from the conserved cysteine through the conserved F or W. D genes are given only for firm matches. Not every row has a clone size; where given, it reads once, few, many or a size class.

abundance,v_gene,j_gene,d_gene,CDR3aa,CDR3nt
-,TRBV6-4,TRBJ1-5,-,CASSVDGYQPQHF,TGTGCCAGCAGTGTGGACGGTTATCAGCCCCAGCATTTT
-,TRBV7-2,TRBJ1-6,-,CASSLKHINSPLHF,TGTGCCAGCAGCTTAAAACACATCAATTCACCCCTCCACTTT
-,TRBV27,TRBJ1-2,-,CASRSGTHFGGYTF,TGTGCCAGCAGATCCGGGACGCACTTCGGCGGCTACACCTTC
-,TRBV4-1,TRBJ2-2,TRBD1,CASSPSWGAGGSTGELFF,TGCGCCAGCAGCCCATCTTGGGGTGCAGGGGGCTCCACCGGGGAGCTGTTTTTT
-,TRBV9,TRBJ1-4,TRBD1,CASSVGGQPNEKLFF,TGTGCCAGCAGCGTAGGGGGACAGCCTAATGAAAAACTGTTTTTT
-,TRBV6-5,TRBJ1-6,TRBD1,CASRTTGQGDSPLHF,TGTGCCAGCAGGACCACGGGACAGGGAGATTCACCCCTCCACTTT
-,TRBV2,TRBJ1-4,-,CASSEALRGASTNEKLFF,TGTGCCAGCAGTGAAGCGCTTCGGGGCGCCTCAACTAATGAAAAACTGTTTTTT
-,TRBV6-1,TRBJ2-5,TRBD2,CASRLAGAGETQYF,TGTGCCAGTAGACTAGCGGGAGCGGGAGAGACCCAGTACTTC
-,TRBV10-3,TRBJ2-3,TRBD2,CAISDGTSGGAGDTQYF,TGTGCCATCAGTGACGGGACTAGCGGGGGGGCCGGAGATACGCAGTATTTT
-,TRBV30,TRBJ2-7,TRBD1,CACTGTGAYEQYF,TGTGCCTGTACCGGGACAGGGGCCTACGAGCAGTACTTC
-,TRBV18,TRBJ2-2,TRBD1,CASSPPGQGAGELFF,TGTGCCAGCTCACCACCGGGACAGGGGGCCGGGGAGCTGTTTTTT
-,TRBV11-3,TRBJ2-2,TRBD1,CASSVGQKNTGELFF,TGTGCCAGCAGCGTGGGACAGAAAAACACCGGGGAGCTGTTTTTT
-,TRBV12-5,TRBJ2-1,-,CASGLGQGYYNEQFF,TGTGCTAGTGGTTTGGGGCAGGGTTACTACAATGAGCAGTTCTTC
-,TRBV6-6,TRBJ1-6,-,CASRGKPSSPLHF,TGTGCCAGCAGGGGGAAGCCAAGTTCACCCCTCCACTTT
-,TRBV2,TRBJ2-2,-,CASSGSDRRVAGELFF,TGTGCCAGCAGTGGGTCGGACAGGAGGGTGGCCGGGGAGCTGTTTTTT
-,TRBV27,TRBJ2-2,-,CASRRPGTWNTGELFF,TGTGCCAGCAGGAGACCCGGGACCTGGAACACCGGGGAGCTGTTTTTT
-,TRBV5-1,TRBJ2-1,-,CASTDVPYNEQFF,TGCGCCAGCACCGATGTCCCATACAATGAGCAGTTCTTC
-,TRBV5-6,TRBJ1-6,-,CASSLSQGVSPLHF,TGTGCCAGCAGCTTGTCTCAGGGTGTTTCACCCCTCCACTTT
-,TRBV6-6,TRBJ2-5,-,CASSYGSGVPETQYF,TGTGCCAGCAGTTACGGATCGGGAGTACCAGAGACCCAGTACTTC
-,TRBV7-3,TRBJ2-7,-,CASSLSSGVNGGEQYF,TGTGCCAGCAGCTTAAGCTCGGGGGTCAACGGCGGGGAGCAGTACTTC
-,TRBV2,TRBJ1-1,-,CASSFERVMNTEAFF,TGTGCCAGCAGCTTTGAACGGGTCATGAACACTGAAGCTTTCTTT
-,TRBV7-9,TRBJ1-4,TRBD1,CASSLGDRGHEKLFF,TGTGCCAGCAGCCTGGGAGACAGGGGGCATGAAAAACTGTTTTTT
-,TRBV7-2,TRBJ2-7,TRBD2,CASSLQRGYYEQYF,TGTGCCAGCAGCTTACAGCGGGGATACTACGAGCAGTACTTC
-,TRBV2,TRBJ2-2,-,CASRSNLNTGELFF,TGTGCCAGCAGGAGTAACCTGAACACCGGGGAGCTGTTTTTT
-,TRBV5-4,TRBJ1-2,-,CASSPSPEGHGYTF,TGTGCCAGCAGCCCCTCCCCGGAGGGGCATGGCTACACCTTC
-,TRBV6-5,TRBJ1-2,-,CASSYSLGANYGYTF,TGTGCCAGCAGTTACTCGCTGGGAGCTAACTATGGCTACACCTTC
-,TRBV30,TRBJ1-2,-,CAWAFLGGGGYTF,TGTGCCTGGGCATTTCTAGGGGGTGGCGGCTACACCTTC
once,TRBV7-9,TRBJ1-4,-,CASSLDSLNEKLFF,TGTGCCAGCAGTCTTGACAGCCTGAATGAAAAACTGTTTTTT
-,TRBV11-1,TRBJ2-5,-,CASSLARETQYF,TGTGCCAGCAGCTTAGCCCGGGAGACCCAGTACTTC
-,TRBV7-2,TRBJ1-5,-,CASSLVEAQPQHF,TGTGCCAGCAGCTTAGTCGAAGCGCAGCCCCAGCATTTT
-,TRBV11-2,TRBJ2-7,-,CASSLDSQGSYEQYF,TGTGCCAGCAGCTTAGACTCACAGGGAAGTTACGAGCAGTACTTC
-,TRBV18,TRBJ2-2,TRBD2,CASSPGLANTGELFF,TGTGCCAGCTCACCCGGACTAGCGAACACCGGGGAGCTGTTTTTT
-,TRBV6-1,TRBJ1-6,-,CASSVRSISSPLHF,TGTGCCAGCAGTGTACGGAGTATTAGTTCACCCCTCCACTTT
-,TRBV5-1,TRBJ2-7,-,CASSLSGTGLYGHEQYF,TGCGCCAGCAGCTTATCAGGGACGGGCTTATATGGCCACGAGCAGTACTTC
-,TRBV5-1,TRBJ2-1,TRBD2,CASSLELAGYEQFF,TGCGCCAGCAGCTTGGAGTTAGCGGGGTATGAGCAGTTCTTC
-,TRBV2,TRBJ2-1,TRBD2,CASSEDSGRKYNEQFF,TGTGCCAGCAGTGAAGATAGCGGGCGTAAATACAATGAGCAGTTCTTC